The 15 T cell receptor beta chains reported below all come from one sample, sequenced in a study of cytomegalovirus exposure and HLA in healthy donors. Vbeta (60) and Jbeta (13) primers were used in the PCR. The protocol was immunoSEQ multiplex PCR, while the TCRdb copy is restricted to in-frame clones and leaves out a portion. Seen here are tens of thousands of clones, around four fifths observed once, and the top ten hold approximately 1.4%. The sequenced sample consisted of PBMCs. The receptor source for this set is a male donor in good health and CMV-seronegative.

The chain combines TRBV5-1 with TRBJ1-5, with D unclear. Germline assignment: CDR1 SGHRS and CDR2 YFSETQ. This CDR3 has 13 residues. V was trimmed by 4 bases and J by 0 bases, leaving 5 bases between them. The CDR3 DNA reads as TGCGCCAGCAGCCCCAATAGCAATCAGCCCCAGCATTTT. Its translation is CASSPNSNQPQHF. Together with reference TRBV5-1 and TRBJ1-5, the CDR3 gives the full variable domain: KAGVTQTPRYLIKTRGQQVTLSCSPISGHRSVSWYQQTPGQGLQFLFEYFSETQRNKGNFPGRFSGRQFSNSRSEMNVSTLELGDSALYLCASSPNSNQPQHFGDGTRLSIL.

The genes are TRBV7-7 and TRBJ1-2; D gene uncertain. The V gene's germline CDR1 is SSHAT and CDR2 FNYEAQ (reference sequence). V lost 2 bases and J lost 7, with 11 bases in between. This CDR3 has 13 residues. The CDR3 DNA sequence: TGTGCCAGCAGCTTAACGGGGAGTGGTGGCTACACCTTC. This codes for CASSLTGSGGYTF.

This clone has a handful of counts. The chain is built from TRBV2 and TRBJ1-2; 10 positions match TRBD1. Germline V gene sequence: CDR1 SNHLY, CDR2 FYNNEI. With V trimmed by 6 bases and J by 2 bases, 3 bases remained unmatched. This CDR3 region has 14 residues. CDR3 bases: TGTGCCAGCAGGCCGGACAGGGGGAACTATGGCTACACCTTC. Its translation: CASRPDRGNYGYTF.

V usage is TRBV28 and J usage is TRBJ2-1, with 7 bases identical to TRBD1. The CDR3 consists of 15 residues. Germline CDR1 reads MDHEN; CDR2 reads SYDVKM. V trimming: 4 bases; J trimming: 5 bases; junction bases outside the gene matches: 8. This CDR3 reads CASSSGWDSNNEQFF. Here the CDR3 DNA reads TGTGCCAGCAGTTCGGGCTGGGACAGCAACAATGAGCAGTTCTTC.

The CDR3 DNA is TGCGCCAGCAGCGCCAGACAGGGGTCAGAGACCCAGTACTTC. Its protein product is CASSARQGSETQYF. The V gene is TRBV5-1, the J gene TRBJ2-5, with TRBD1 matching 8 bases. The V and J ends lost 4 bases and 4 bases, in that order; junction bases with no gene match: 6. Germline-derived CDR1 and CDR2 are SGHRS and YFSETQ. This CDR3 is 14 amino acids long.

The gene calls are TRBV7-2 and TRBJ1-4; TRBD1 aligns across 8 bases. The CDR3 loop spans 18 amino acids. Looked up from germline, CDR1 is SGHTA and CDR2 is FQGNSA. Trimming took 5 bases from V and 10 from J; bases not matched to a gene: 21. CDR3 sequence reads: CASSGFGTGDSISGKLFF. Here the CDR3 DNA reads TGTGCCAGCAGCGGATTCGGGACAGGAGATAGTATTAGCGGAAAACTGTTTTTT. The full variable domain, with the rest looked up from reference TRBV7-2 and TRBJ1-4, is GAGVSQSPSNKVTEKGKDVELRCDPISGHTALYWYRQSLGQGLEFLIYFQGNSAPDKSGLPSDRFSAERTGGSVSTLTIQRTQQEDSAVYLCASSGFGTGDSISGKLFFGSGTQLSVL.

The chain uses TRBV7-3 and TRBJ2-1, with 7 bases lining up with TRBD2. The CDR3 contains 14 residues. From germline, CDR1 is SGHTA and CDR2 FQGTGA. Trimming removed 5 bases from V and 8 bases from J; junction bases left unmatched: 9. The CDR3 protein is CASSRGLEGDEQFF. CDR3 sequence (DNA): TGTGCCAGCAGCCGCGGACTAGAAGGAGATGAGCAGTTCTTC.

In nucleotides, the CDR3 is TGTGCCAGCAGTTTATGGGACAGCCCCTCTGGGGCCAACGTCCTGACTTTC. It translates to CASSLWDSPSGANVLTF. The chain carries TRBV28 and TRBJ2-6; TRBD1 is a possible D gene (6 bases). Germline V gene sequence: CDR1 MDHEN, CDR2 SYDVKM. V gave up 0 bases and J gave up 0 bases, with 9 bases separating them. The CDR3 consists of 17 residues.

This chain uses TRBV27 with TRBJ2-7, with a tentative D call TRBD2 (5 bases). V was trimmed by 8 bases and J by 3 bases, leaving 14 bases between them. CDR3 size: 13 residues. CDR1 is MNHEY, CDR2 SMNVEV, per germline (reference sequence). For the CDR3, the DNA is TGTGCCAGCGGATATTCCGGGAACTACGAGCAGTACTTC. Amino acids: CASGYSGNYEQYF.

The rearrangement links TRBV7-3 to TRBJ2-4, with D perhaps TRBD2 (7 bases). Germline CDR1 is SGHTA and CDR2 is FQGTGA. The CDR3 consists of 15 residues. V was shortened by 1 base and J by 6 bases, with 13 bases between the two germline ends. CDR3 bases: TGTGCCAGCAGCTTAAGGGGGGGCGGCTCAAACATTCAGTACTTC. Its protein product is CASSLRGGGSNIQYF.

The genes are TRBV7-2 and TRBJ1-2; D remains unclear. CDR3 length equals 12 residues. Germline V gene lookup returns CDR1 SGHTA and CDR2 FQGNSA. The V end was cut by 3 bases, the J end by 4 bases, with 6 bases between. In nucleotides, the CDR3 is TGTGCCAGCAGCTTGAGACTCTATGGCTACACCTTC. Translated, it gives CASSLRLYGYTF.

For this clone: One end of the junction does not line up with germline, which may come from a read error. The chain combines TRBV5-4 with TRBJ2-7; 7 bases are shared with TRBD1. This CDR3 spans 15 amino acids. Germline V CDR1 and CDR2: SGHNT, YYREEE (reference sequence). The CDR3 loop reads CASSLGQHTVYEQYF. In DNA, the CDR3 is TGTGCCAGCAGTTTGGGACAGCATACTGTCTACGAGCAGTACTTC.

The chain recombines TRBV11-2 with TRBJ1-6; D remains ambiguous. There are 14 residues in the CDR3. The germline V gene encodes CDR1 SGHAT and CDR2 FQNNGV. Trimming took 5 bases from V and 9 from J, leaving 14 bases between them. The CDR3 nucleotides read TGTGCCAGCAGCCCTGAACGCCGGGGTTCACCCCTCCACTTT. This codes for CASSPERRGSPLHF.

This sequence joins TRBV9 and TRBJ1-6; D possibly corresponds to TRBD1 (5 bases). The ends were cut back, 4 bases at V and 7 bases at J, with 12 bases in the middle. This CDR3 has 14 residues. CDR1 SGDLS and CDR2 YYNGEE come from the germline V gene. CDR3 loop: CASSSPQGNSPLHF. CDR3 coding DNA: TGTGCCAGCAGCTCTCCCCAGGGAAATTCACCCCTCCACTTT.

CDR3 loop: CASTAEGNTIYF. Here the CDR3 DNA reads TGTGCCAGCACCGCGGAAGGAAACACCATATATTTT. The rearrangement joins TRBV9 to TRBJ1-3; no firm D call. This CDR3 has 12 amino acids. Per the germline V gene, CDR1 is SGDLS and CDR2 is YYNGEE. V dropped 6 bases and J dropped 4 bases, with 8 bases sitting between them.